A single sample gave rise to the 16 T cell receptor beta chains below, sequenced in a study of CD8 T cells in Susac syndrome. Random-hexamer reverse transcription was applied to about 0.5 to 1 ug RNA. TCRdb passed the immunoSEQ multiplex PCR reads through MiXCR, listing each CDR3 protein once. Found here are 120,000 or so distinct CDR3 sequences, just under 95% of them singletons; the top ten hold just under 0.095%. Sequenced material: CD4+ T cells from PBMCs. The receptors derive from a human donor with multiple sclerosis.

CDR3 residues: CASRGGTANTGELFF. CDR3 DNA sequence: TGCGCCAGCAGGGGCGGGACAGCGAACACCGGGGAGCTGTTTTTT. The chain carries TRBV5-1 and TRBJ2-2, with a possible D match to TRBD1 (7 bases). Trimming stripped 5 bases from V and 0 bases from J, with 11 bases between. CDR3 size: 15 residues. The V gene's germline CDR1 is SGHRS and CDR2 YFSETQ.

The genes are TRBV20-1 and TRBJ2-2; D remains unclear. Germline V gene data show CDR1 as DFQATT and CDR2 as SNEGSKA (reference sequence). The germline V and J ends were trimmed by 0 bases and 5 bases, with 13 bases remaining between them. The CDR3 length is 15 residues. CDR3: CSAREENNPTGELFF. DNA for the CDR3: TGCAGTGCTAGAGAGGAGAACAACCCGACCGGGGAGCTGTTTTTT.

In DNA form, the CDR3 reads TGTGCCAGCAGCTTAGGCGGGACGGATGAAGAAGCTTTCTTT. Amino acid sequence: CASSLGGTDEEAFF. The chain employs TRBV7-2 and TRBJ1-1, with a weak D call TRBD1 (5 bases). CDR3 length equals 14 residues. Trimming removed 1 base from V and 8 bases from J, with 14 bases in between. Germline V gene lookup returns CDR1 SGHTA and CDR2 FQGNSA.

V usage is TRBV9 and J usage is TRBJ2-1; the D is unclear. The germline V gene has CDR1 SGDLS and CDR2 YYNGEE. V lost 5 bases and J lost 0, with 15 bases in between. This CDR3 comprises 16 residues. The CDR3 DNA reads as TGTGCCAGCAGTGCCTCTTGGACGATCTCCTACAATGAGCAGTTCTTC. Encoded protein: CASSASWTISYNEQFF.

V gene TRBV28 combines with J gene TRBJ1-2; TRBD1 aligns across 8 bases. Trimming cost V 5 bases and J 7 bases; bases outside gene matches: 6. CDR3 size: 13 residues. Germline CDR1 is MDHEN and CDR2 is SYDVKM. The CDR3 loop reads CASSPSQGAGYTF. DNA of the CDR3: TGTGCCAGCAGTCCCAGCCAGGGGGCTGGCTACACCTTC.

The genes are TRBV12-3 or TRBV12-4 and TRBJ1-1; no definite D call. With 2 bases removed from V and 10 bases from J, the gap between germline ends came to 8 bases. The CDR3 sequence is 11 residues long. The CDR3 here is CASSLSEGAFF. As DNA, the CDR3 is TGTGCCAGCAGTTTATCAGAGGGAGCTTTCTTT.

V usage is TRBV20-1 and J usage is TRBJ1-1; D is unresolved. V lost 0 bases to trimming and J lost 2 bases, with 7 bases between them. Per germline, CDR1 DFQATT and CDR2 SNEGSKA (reference sequence). This CDR3 has 13 amino acids. CDR3 amino acids: CSARDYRNTEAFF. In nucleotides, the CDR3 is TGCAGTGCTAGAGATTACCGTAACACTGAAGCTTTCTTT.

The chain joins TRBV28 to TRBJ1-2; the match to TRBD1 covers 9 bases. Looked up from germline, CDR1 is MDHEN and CDR2 is SYDVKM. This CDR3 comprises 13 residues. With 11 bases clipped from V and 5 bases from J, the junction kept 9 bases outside the gene matches. The CDR3 region is CASRQGVEYGYTF. The CDR3 DNA sequence: TGTGCCTCTCGACAGGGGGTCGAGTATGGCTACACCTTC.

The CDR3 DNA reads as TGTGCCAGCAGAGCCCAGACTAGCTTCGAGCAGTACTTC. Protein product: CASRAQTSFEQYF. The V call is TRBV7-2, the J call TRBJ2-7; the match to TRBD2 covers 7 bases. Trimming at V came to 6 bases and at J to 6 bases, leaving 8 bases not matched to a gene. Germline V lookup: CDR1 SGHTA, CDR2 FQGNSA. This CDR3 contains 13 residues.

The chain links TRBV30 to TRBJ1-2; a possible D gene is TRBD1 (5 bases). This CDR3 contains 15 residues. CDR1 and CDR2 (germline): GTSNPN, SVGIG (reference sequence). The V end lost 1 base, the J end lost 7 bases, and 19 bases lay between the germline ends. The chain's CDR3 is CAWSDLGGTASGYTF. The CDR3 DNA reads TGTGCCTGGAGTGACTTGGGGGGGACGGCGAGTGGCTACACCTTC.

This sequence joins TRBV13 and TRBJ1-1, with a possible D match to TRBD1 (6 bases). Per the germline V gene, CDR1 is PRHDT and CDR2 is FYEKMQ (reference sequence). The V end lost 5 bases, the J end lost 3 bases, and 19 bases lay between the germline ends. The CDR3 extends over 16 amino acids. Written as DNA, the CDR3 is TGTGCCAGCAGCCCCCGGGACACCAGGCTATACACTGAAGCTTTCTTT. Encoded protein: CASSPRDTRLYTEAFF.

This sequence joins TRBV29-1 and TRBJ2-5; D might be TRBD1 (5 bases). There are 13 residues in the CDR3. V dropped 0 bases and J dropped 5 bases, with 10 bases sitting between them. The germline V gene has CDR1 SQVTM and CDR2 ANQGSEA. The CDR3 reads CSVEDPRGETQYF. DNA of the CDR3: TGCAGCGTTGAAGATCCTAGGGGTGAGACCCAGTACTTC.

This sequence joins TRBV7-2 and TRBJ1-2; D possibly corresponds to TRBD1 (5 bases). The CDR3 consists of 14 residues. With 4 bases removed from V and 1 base from J, the gap between germline ends came to 10 bases. In germline, CDR1 is SGHTA, CDR2 FQGNSA. In DNA form, the CDR3 reads TGTGCCAGCAGCTCGTCGGGGGTTAACTATGGCTACACCTTC. Its translation is CASSSSGVNYGYTF.

V and J are TRBV29-1 and TRBJ1-2; D is possibly TRBD1 (6 bases). V was pared by 6 bases and J by 2 bases, with 13 bases between. The germline CDR1 and CDR2 sequences are SQVTM and ANQGSEA. The CDR3 sequence is 13 residues long. Here the CDR3 reads CSVRNRENYGYTF. DNA for the CDR3: TGCAGCGTCCGTAACAGGGAAAACTATGGCTACACCTTC.

The chain couples TRBV7-8 to TRBJ2-7; 8 nucleotides align to TRBD1. J gave up 4 bases and V 8 bases, and 19 bases lay outside the gene matches. The CDR3 is 17 amino acids. The V gene's germline CDR1 is SGHVS and CDR2 FQNEAQ. The DNA for the CDR3 is TGTGCCAGCGGCTCAGGGGCAGGCAGGGGGCATAAGTACGAGCAGTACTTC. Its protein is CASGSGAGRGHKYEQYF.

The gene calls are TRBV12-3 or TRBV12-4 and TRBJ2-1, with 13 bases fitting TRBD2. The CDR3 covers 15 residues. V gave up 5 bases and J gave up 5 bases; unmatched junction bases: 3. The CDR3 here is CASSTSGGDHNEQFF. CDR3 coding DNA: TGTGCCAGCAGTACTAGCGGGGGGGATCACAATGAGCAGTTCTTC.